This TCR beta chain was recorded in a study of cytomegalovirus exposure and HLA in healthy donors. Germline CDR1 is WNHNN and CDR2 is SYGVQD (reference sequence). The CDR3 consists of 9 residues. Trimming stripped 7 bases from V and 7 bases from J, with 4 bases between. The PCR was carried out with 60 Vbeta primers and 13 Jbeta primers. Assay used: immunoSEQ multiplex PCR; TCRdb lists only in-frame clones, some missing. The data hold under 200,000 clones, with about three quarters observed a single time. The clonotype originates from a woman aged 40 to 50 in good health and CMV-seronegative. J is TRBJ1-2 and V is TRBV10-1, with unresolved D. Input material: PBMCs. For the CDR3, the DNA is TGCGCCAGCACTCGTGGCTACACCTTC. Amino acid sequence: CASTRGYTF.